This is a list of T cell receptor beta chains from one sample in a study of shared clonotypes between healthy human individuals. The protocol was immunoSEQ multiplex PCR, while the TCRdb copy is restricted to in-frame clones and leaves out a portion. Found here are some 1.1 million clones, 77% of them singletons; the top ten hold over 0.8%. Material: memory CD4+ T cells from PBMCs. These receptors all come from a young man in good health. Some clones in this sample may be carry-over from other donors' samples. Both conserved end residues are part of each CDR3. D genes are given only for firm matches. Where a row states a size, it is once, few, many or the class of an expanded clone; other rows omit it.

V gene,CDR3 length,clone size,J gene,D gene,CDR3 DNA,CDR3 protein
TRBV30,12,few,TRBJ1-2,.,TGTGCCTGGAGAAGGGGGAGCTATGGCTACACCTTC,CAWRRGSYGYTF
TRBV7-8,16,.,TRBJ2-7,TRBD2,TGTGCCAGCAGCTTAAACCTAGCGGGTTTCTCCTACGAGCAGTACTTC,CASSLNLAGFSYEQYF
TRBV6-5,13,.,TRBJ2-1,.,TGTGCCAGCAGTACAAACTTTCCCCATGAGCAGTTCTTC,CASSTNFPHEQFF
TRBV6-5,16,.,TRBJ2-7,.,TGTGCCAGCAGTTACTCGACGGGGTCGGTGGGGTACGAGCAGTACTTC,CASSYSTGSVGYEQYF
TRBV27,17,many,TRBJ2-2,TRBD1,TGTGCCAGCAGTTTATCGCGGGGGACAGGGTCGGGCGGGGAGCTGTTTTTT,CASSLSRGTGSGGELFF
TRBV4-1,17,.,TRBJ2-1,.,TGCGCCAGCAGCCAACCTGATCTGGGGATGTCCTACAATGAGCAGTTCTTC,CASSQPDLGMSYNEQFF
TRBV9,20,.,TRBJ2-5,TRBD1,TGTGCCAGCAGCTCAGTAGACCGGGACAGGGATTTTTGGGAGGAAGAGACCCAGTACTTC,CASSSVDRDRDFWEEETQYF
TRBV4-1,15,.,TRBJ1-5,.,TGCGCCAGCAGCCAAGGTGGGCCTAGCAATCAGCCCCAGCATTTT,CASSQGGPSNQPQHF
TRBV6-6,9,.,TRBJ2-7,.,TGTGCCAGCGGCGAAGAGCAGTACTTC,CASGEEQYF
TRBV5-1,13,once,TRBJ2-3,.,TGCGCCAGCAGCCGTTCGGGGTCAGATACGCAGTATTTT,CASSRSGSDTQYF
TRBV2,12,.,TRBJ1-2,.,TGTGCCAGCAGTGAAAGGTTTCCTGGCTACACCTTC,CASSERFPGYTF
TRBV6-6,14,.,TRBJ2-7,TRBD2,TGTGCCAGCAGCCACGCGCGGGGGACGGAAGAGCAGTACTTC,CASSHARGTEEQYF
TRBV18,15,.,TRBJ2-3,.,TGTGCCAGCTCACAAAGGGGGGGAAACACAGATACGCAGTATTTT,CASSQRGGNTDTQYF
TRBV6-1,16,.,TRBJ1-2,.,TGTGCCAGCAGTGAGGCCGGGGGAGGGGCATTCAGAGGCTACACCTTC,CASSEAGGGAFRGYTF
TRBV18,15,.,TRBJ2-7,.,TGTGCCAGCTCTCTCACCCCCGGACATGACTACGAGCAGTACTTC,CASSLTPGHDYEQYF
TRBV7-2,16,.,TRBJ2-7,.,TGTGCCAGCAGCTTAGACGGGGCTCCCCGATCCTACGAGCAGTACTTC,CASSLDGAPRSYEQYF
TRBV2,14,.,TRBJ2-7,.,TGTGCCAGCAGTGAGGTTCAACTATCATACGAGCAGTACTTC,CASSEVQLSYEQYF
TRBV10-3,16,.,TRBJ2-6,.,TGTGCCATCAGTGAGTCGAAAGATTCTGGGGCCAACGTCCTGACTTTC,CAISESKDSGANVLTF
TRBV6-5,13,.,TRBJ1-1,.,TGTGCCAGCAGTTACGAATCGGGCACTGAAGCTTTCTTT,CASSYESGTEAFF
TRBV4-1,16,.,TRBJ1-2,.,TGCGCCAGCAGCCAAGTCGAGGGCACCTCCAACTATGGCTACACCTTC,CASSQVEGTSNYGYTF
TRBV5-1,18,.,TRBJ2-7,TRBD2,TGCGCCAGCAGCTTCGGGACTAGCGGGAGTAGCAGCTCCTACGAGCAGTACTTC,CASSFGTSGSSSSYEQYF
TRBV7-3,14,.,TRBJ2-1,.,TGTGCCAGCAGCCGCCAAGGCCTAGTGAATGAGCAGTTCTTC,CASSRQGLVNEQFF
TRBV5-6,14,.,TRBJ2-2,.,TGTGCCAGCAGCTTGGTCAGGAACACCGGGGAGCTGTTTTTT,CASSLVRNTGELFF
TRBV11-2,13,.,TRBJ1-2,.,TGTGCCAGCAGCTTCAACCTTAACTATGGCTACACCTTC,CASSFNLNYGYTF
TRBV7-9,15,.,TRBJ2-2,.,TGTGCCAGCAGCTCCCAGGGGAAGAACACCGGGGAGCTGTTTTTT,CASSSQGKNTGELFF
TRBV18,12,.,TRBJ1-1,.,TGTGCCACCGGGAAGAGGGCCACTGAAGCTTTCTTT,CATGKRATEAFF
TRBV5-1,14,once,TRBJ2-5,.,TGCGCCAGCAGCGTCACAGGGAGCCAAGAGACCCAGTACTTC,CASSVTGSQETQYF
TRBV7-3,15,.,TRBJ2-1,.,TGTGCCAGCAGCTTGGGTACTGGCTTCCCCAATGAGCAGTTCTTC,CASSLGTGFPNEQFF
TRBV5-1,13,.,TRBJ2-5,.,TGCGCCAGCAGCTTTGGGGCCCAAGAGACCCAGTACTTC,CASSFGAQETQYF
TRBV18,15,.,TRBJ2-1,.,TGTGCCAGCTCACCGGAGTTGGGTACCTACAATGAGCAGTTCTTC,CASSPELGTYNEQFF
TRBV7-2,13,.,TRBJ2-7,.,TGTGCCAGCAGCCCCCAGTCGGCCTACGAGCAGTACTTC,CASSPQSAYEQYF
TRBV7-9,16,.,TRBJ2-5,.,TGTGCCAGCAGCCTGGGGGCGGCTGGGTCAGGGGAGACCCAGTACTTC,CASSLGAAGSGETQYF
TRBV6-5,14,.,TRBJ1-1,.,TGTGCCAGCAGTTTTGGGGGTAGGAACACTGAAGCTTTCTTT,CASSFGGRNTEAFF
TRBV29-1,15,.,TRBJ2-3,TRBD1,TGCAGCGTTGATGACAGGGCCGTAGGGTCAGATACGCAGTATTTT,CSVDDRAVGSDTQYF
TRBV7-2,16,.,TRBJ2-1,.,TGTGCCAGCAGCTTAGCTGGGACCCGACTATACAATGAGCAGTTCTTC,CASSLAGTRLYNEQFF
TRBV5-1,15,.,TRBJ2-2,TRBD2,TGCGCCAGCGGACTAGCGGGAGACGGGGCCGGGGAGCTGTTTTTT,CASGLAGDGAGELFF
TRBV15,16,.,TRBJ1-4,.,TGTGCCACCAGCAGAGATGGCACCCGGGGCACTGAAAAACTGTTTTTT,CATSRDGTRGTEKLFF
TRBV15,18,.,TRBJ2-7,TRBD1,TGTGCCACCAGCAGAGACTTTCCGGGACAGGCTATCTTCAAGGAGCAGTACTTC,CATSRDFPGQAIFKEQYF
TRBV27,17,.,TRBJ2-1,TRBD2,TGTGCCAGCAGTCCCCATGGGGAGGGACTAGCGGGATATCAGCAGTTCTTC,CASSPHGEGLAGYQQFF
TRBV30,11,.,TRBJ1-4,.,TGTGCCTGGGGTTTTTATGAAAAACTGTTTTTT,CAWGFYEKLFF
TRBV7-2,14,.,TRBJ2-7,.,TGTGCCAGCAGCTTAGGGGGTCCCGGGCTCGAGCAGTACTTC,CASSLGGPGLEQYF
TRBV5-1,13,many,TRBJ2-3,.,TGCGCCAGCAGCAACGGAACCACAGATACGCAGTATTTT,CASSNGTTDTQYF
TRBV5-1,15,once,TRBJ1-4,.,TGCGCCAGCAGCTTGTTCACGGGGAGGGAGGAAAAACTGTTTTTT,CASSLFTGREEKLFF